This TCR beta chain originates from a study of blood T cells in healthy people across ages. Study-level points and caveats: With donor CMV status unknown, expanded clonotype changes were possibly confounded.

In each sample, at least 6.5 million PBMCs were isolated. The V end lost 4 bases, the J end lost 0 bases, and 20 bases lay between the germline ends. This CDR3 is built from 19 residues. Per germline, CDR1 SGHRS and CDR2 YFSETQ. Concerning this clonotype: Its antigen is not identified.

Next came a second PCR, run for about 6 to 12 cycles, which used a sample-barcoded 5' primer along with a J-beta primer mix. Carrying 12 random nucleotides, a template-switch adaptor labeled each individual cDNA molecule. Each CDR3 protein gets one entry after TCRdb re-called the 5' RACE reads with MiXCR. The sample lists approximately 1,000,000 distinct CDR3 sequences, roughly 45% occurring once. The sequencing sample was made of blood. The V call is TRBV5-1, the J call TRBJ2-6; D possibly matches TRBD1 or TRBD2 (6 bases each). The source is a woman between 55 and 75 years old in good health. CDR3 nucleotides: TGCGCCAGCAGCCCCCTTTGGGGGGCCAAATCCTCTGGGGCCAACGTCCTGACTTTC. As protein: CASSPLWGAKSSGANVLTF.